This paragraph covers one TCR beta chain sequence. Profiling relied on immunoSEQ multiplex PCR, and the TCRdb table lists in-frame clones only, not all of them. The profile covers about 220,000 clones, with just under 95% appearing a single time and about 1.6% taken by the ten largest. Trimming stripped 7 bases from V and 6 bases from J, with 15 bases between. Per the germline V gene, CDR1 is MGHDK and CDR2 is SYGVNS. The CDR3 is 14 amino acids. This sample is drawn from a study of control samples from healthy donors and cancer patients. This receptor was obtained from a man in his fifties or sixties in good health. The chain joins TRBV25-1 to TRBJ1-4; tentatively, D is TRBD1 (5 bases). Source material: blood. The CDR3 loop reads CASTVAGRDEKLFF. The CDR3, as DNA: TGTGCCAGCACAGTGGCAGGGAGGGATGAAAAACTGTTTTTT.